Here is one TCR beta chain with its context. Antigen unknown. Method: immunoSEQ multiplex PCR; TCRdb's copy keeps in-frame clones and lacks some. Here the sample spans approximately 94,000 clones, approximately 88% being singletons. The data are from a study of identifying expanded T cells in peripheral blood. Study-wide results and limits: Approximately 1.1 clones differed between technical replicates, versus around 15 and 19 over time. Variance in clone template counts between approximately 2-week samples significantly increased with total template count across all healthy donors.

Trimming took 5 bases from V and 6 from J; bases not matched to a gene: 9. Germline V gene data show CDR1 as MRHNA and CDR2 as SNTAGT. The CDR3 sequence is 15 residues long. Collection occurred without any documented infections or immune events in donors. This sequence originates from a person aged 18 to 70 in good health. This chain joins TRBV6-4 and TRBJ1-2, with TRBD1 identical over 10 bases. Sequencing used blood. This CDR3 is CASSPSGTGENGYTF. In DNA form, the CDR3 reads TGTGCCAGCAGTCCCTCCGGGACAGGGGAGAATGGCTACACCTTC.